The 20 T cell receptor beta chains presented below share a single source sample, sequenced in a study of T cells in Graves' hyperthyroidism and ophthalmopathy. Template material for amplifying TCR beta CDR3 regions consisted of RNA transcripts. The HTBI primer set was used in a first-round RT-PCR of the TCR CDR3. TCRdb ran MiXCR on the multiplex PCR reads and lists one entry per CDR3 protein. The data hold approximately 720,000 distinct CDR3 sequences, with around a sixth observed a single time. Sequencing was done on a sample of blood. Every receptor here comes from a woman in her fifties or sixties with Graves' hyperthyroidism that later progressed to Graves' ophthalmopathy.

In regard to this clonotype: A single base separates this from a much larger clone, so it may be a read error. The V and J genes are TRBV20-1 and TRBJ2-3, with TRBD1 as a possible D gene (5 bases). The CDR3 spans 16 residues. Germline V CDR1 and CDR2: DFQATT, SNEGSKA (reference sequence). Trimming shortened V by 4 bases and J by 4 bases, and 21 bases separated the two germline ends. The DNA for the CDR3 is TGCAGTGCTAAAGATATCCCAGGGTTACCCCCAGATACGCAGTATTTT. Its translation: CSAKDIPGLPPDTQYF.

The V gene is TRBV30, the J gene TRBJ1-2; 8 bases align to TRBD1. J lost 8 bases, V lost 1 base, and 6 bases had no gene match. The germline gives CDR1 GTSNPN, CDR2 SVGIG (reference sequence). The CDR3 sequence is 13 residues long. This chain's CDR3 is CAWSGQGARGYTF. The CDR3 nucleotides are TGTGCCTGGAGTGGGCAGGGGGCGAGAGGCTACACCTTC.

In this sample, this clonotype turned up a few times. The chain couples TRBV6-2 or TRBV6-3 to TRBJ1-2; tentative D call: TRBD1 (6 bases). The CDR3 is 12 amino acids. The germline V gene encodes CDR1 MNHEY and CDR2 SVGEGT. V lost 6 bases and J 4 bases, leaving 9 bases between the germline ends. The CDR3 sequence: CASSGQIYGYTF. In DNA, the CDR3 is TGTGCCAGCAGCGGACAGATCTATGGCTACACCTTC.

This rearrangement joins TRBV11-2 to TRBJ1-5, with TRBD1 matching 7 bases. CDR3 size: 17 residues. J lost 6 bases, V lost 1 base, and 12 bases had no gene match. CDR1 and CDR2 from the germline V gene are SGHAT and FQNNGV. The CDR3 spells CASSLVSRSRGVQPQHF. The DNA for the CDR3 is TGTGCCAGCAGCTTAGTTTCACGGTCCAGGGGGGTTCAGCCCCAGCATTTT. The variable domain in full, with the rest retrieved from reference TRBV11-2 and TRBJ1-5, is EAGVAQSPRYKIIEKRQSVAFWCNPISGHATLYWYQQILGQGPKLLIQFQNNGVVDDSQLPKDRFSAERLKGVDSTLKIQPAKLEDSAVYLCASSLVSRSRGVQPQHFGDGTRLSIL.

This clonotype came up a few times. The chain carries TRBV19 and TRBJ1-2; D gene uncertain. The germline V gene encodes CDR1 LNHDA and CDR2 SQIVND (reference sequence). CDR3 size: 14 residues. V was shortened by 3 bases and J by 7 bases, with 15 bases between the two germline ends. CDR3 sequence: CASSIDPTGGGYTF. The CDR3 bases are TGTGCCAGTAGTATCGATCCGACCGGCGGTGGCTACACCTTC.

Concerning this clonotype: Relative to the germline gene, one junction end is altered; a read error may explain this. The chain joins TRBV13 to TRBJ2-1; D may be TRBD2 (5 bases). Germline lookup yields CDR1 PRHDT and CDR2 FYEKMQ (reference sequence). The CDR3 sequence is 12 residues long. The chain's CDR3 is CASSPGVEEQLF. For the CDR3, the DNA is TGTGCCAGCAGCCCCGGGGTAGAGGAGCAGCTCTTC.

The sample holds a few counts of this clonotype. The genes are TRBV20-1 and TRBJ1-6; D possibly corresponds to TRBD1 (5 bases). Trimming removed 4 bases at V and 0 bases at J, with 13 bases between. CDR1 is DFQATT, CDR2 SNEGSKA, per germline (reference sequence). The CDR3 is 16 amino acids. The CDR3 sequence: CSATRGGSSYNSPLHF. The CDR3, as DNA: TGCAGTGCTACTCGTGGGGGGAGCTCCTATAATTCACCCCTCCACTTT.

This clonotype was picked up many times. The genes are TRBV3-1 and TRBJ1-5; D is perhaps TRBD1 (6 bases). V was shortened by 0 bases and J by 6 bases, with 12 bases between the two germline ends. The CDR3 has 15 amino acids. Germline CDR1 and CDR2: LGHDT and YNNKEL (reference sequence). CDR3 in DNA: TGTGCCAGCAGCCAAGATTCGGGGGCGGGTCAGCCCCAGCATTTT. It specifies CASSQDSGAGQPQHF.

This clonotype appeared many times. This chain uses TRBV7-2 with TRBJ2-1, with TRBD2 matching over 10 bases. CDR3 length equals 14 residues. Per germline, CDR1 SGHTA and CDR2 FQGNSA. The junction had 4 bases not matched to a gene; V was cut back by 4 bases and J by 7 bases. CDR3 region: CASSWGLARNEQFF. The CDR3 DNA sequence: TGTGCCAGCAGCTGGGGACTAGCGAGGAATGAGCAGTTCTTC.

There are many counts of this clonotype. The genes are TRBV30 and TRBJ2-5; TRBD1 matches 7 bases. The CDR3 length is 13 residues. CDR1 is GTSNPN and CDR2 is SVGIG in the germline V gene (reference sequence). V trimming: 4 bases; J trimming: 1 base; junction bases outside the gene matches: 3. CDR3 sequence (DNA): TGTGCCTGGACCGGACAGGCCCAAGAGACCCAGTACTTC. Its protein is CAWTGQAQETQYF.

This clonotype was seen a few times. The V gene is TRBV3-1, the J gene TRBJ1-5; possible D gene TRBD1, 5 bases. The CDR3 is 14 amino acids. CDR1 is LGHDT and CDR2 is YNNKEL in the germline V gene (reference sequence). V lost 1 base and J lost 10, with 14 bases in between. The chain's CDR3 is CASSQAPGSEPQHF. CDR3 nucleotides: TGTGCCAGCAGCCAAGCGCCAGGGAGCGAACCCCAGCATTTT.

This clonotype appeared many times. The chain is built from TRBV3-1 and TRBJ1-1; TRBD1 might be the D (6 bases). V was cut by 8 bases and J by 5 bases, with 18 bases left in between. The CDR3 consists of 14 residues. Germline loops: CDR1 LGHDT, CDR2 YNNKEL (reference sequence). Written as DNA, the CDR3 is TGTGCCAGCGGAGACCCAGGGGCGGGGACTGAAGCTTTCTTT. Protein sequence: CASGDPGAGTEAFF.

This clonotype was observed at least ten times. The chain carries TRBV12-3 or TRBV12-4 and TRBJ1-1, with unresolved D. There are 14 residues in the CDR3. Trimming took off 1 base at V and 3 bases at J, with 9 bases between the two ends. The CDR3 DNA reads TGTGCCAGCAGTTTAGGCGTCCGGGACACTGAAGCTTTCTTT. This codes for CASSLGVRDTEAFF.

This clonotype was counted a few times. This chain links TRBV13 with TRBJ2-5; a weak D match, TRBD1 (5 bases). The CDR3 contains 14 residues. V was clipped by 5 bases and J by 4 bases, with 14 bases between them. Germline CDR1 is PRHDT and CDR2 is FYEKMQ (reference sequence). This chain's CDR3 is CASSRLGRGETQYF. The CDR3, as DNA: TGTGCCAGCAGCCGCCTTGGAAGGGGAGAGACCCAGTACTTC.

Many counts were recorded for this clonotype. This sequence joins TRBV2 and TRBJ2-7; 10 bases fit TRBD1. The J segment lost 5 bases and the V segment lost 6 bases, leaving 13 bases of the junction unmatched. The germline V gene has CDR1 SNHLY and CDR2 FYNNEI. The CDR3 runs 16 residues. DNA for the CDR3: TGTGCCAGCAGAGCCACCGGGACAGGGGACCGCCACGAGCAGTACTTC. Translation: CASRATGTGDRHEQYF.

This clonotype has ten or more counts. The genes are TRBV20-1 and TRBJ2-3; D might be TRBD1 (7 bases). CDR3 length: 16 residues. Germline loops: CDR1 DFQATT, CDR2 SNEGSKA (reference sequence). V was cut by 1 base and J by 3 bases, with 17 bases left in between. The CDR3 DNA reads TGCAGTGCTAGAGGCGGAGGGGGCCGGTGGACAGATACGCAGTATTTT. Translation gives CSARGGGGRWTDTQYF.

This clonotype has just a few counts. The CDR3 reads CASSSGGGGPPPYEQYF. The CDR3 coding sequence is TGTGCCAGCAGCTCCGGCGGCGGTGGGCCCCCTCCCTACGAGCAGTACTTC. The V call is TRBV7-8, the J call TRBJ2-7; D gene uncertain. V lost 4 bases and J 2 bases, leaving 21 bases between the germline ends. From germline, CDR1 is SGHVS and CDR2 FQNEAQ. The CDR3 has 17 residues. Together with reference TRBV7-8 and TRBJ2-7, the CDR3 gives the full variable domain: GAGVSQSPRYKVAKRGQDVALRCDPISGHVSLFWYQQALGQGPEFLTYFQNEAQLDKSGLPSDRFFAERPEGSVSTLKIQRTQQEDSAVYLCASSSGGGGPPPYEQYFGPGTRLTVT.

The sample holds many counts of this clonotype. CDR3 DNA sequence: TGTGCCAGCAGCTTCAGGGAAGGCACAGATACGCAGTATTTT. Amino acids: CASSFREGTDTQYF. This rearrangement joins TRBV11-3 to TRBJ2-3, with D perhaps matching TRBD1 (5 bases). Trimming removed 3 bases at V and 1 base at J, with 8 bases between. CDR1 is SGHNT and CDR2 is YENEEA in the germline V gene. The CDR3 is 14 amino acids.

This clonotype was observed at least ten times. This chain uses TRBV3-1 with TRBJ2-2; the D is unclear. The V and J ends lost 1 base and 5 bases respectively, with 2 bases between them. Germline-derived CDR1 and CDR2 are LGHDT and YNNKEL (reference sequence). The CDR3 is made up of 12 amino acids. In DNA form, the CDR3 reads TGTGCCAGCAGCCAAGGAACCGGGGAGCTGTTTTTT. It translates to CASSQGTGELFF.

The genes are TRBV7-3 and TRBJ2-1, with TRBD2 matching 7 bases. Germline CDR1 and CDR2: SGHTA and FQGTGA. Trimming removed 1 base from V and 10 bases from J; junction bases left unmatched: 4. There are 13 residues in the CDR3. The CDR3 DNA is TGTGCCAGCAGCTTAAATCCGGGACTAGAGCAGTTCTTC. Protein product: CASSLNPGLEQFF.